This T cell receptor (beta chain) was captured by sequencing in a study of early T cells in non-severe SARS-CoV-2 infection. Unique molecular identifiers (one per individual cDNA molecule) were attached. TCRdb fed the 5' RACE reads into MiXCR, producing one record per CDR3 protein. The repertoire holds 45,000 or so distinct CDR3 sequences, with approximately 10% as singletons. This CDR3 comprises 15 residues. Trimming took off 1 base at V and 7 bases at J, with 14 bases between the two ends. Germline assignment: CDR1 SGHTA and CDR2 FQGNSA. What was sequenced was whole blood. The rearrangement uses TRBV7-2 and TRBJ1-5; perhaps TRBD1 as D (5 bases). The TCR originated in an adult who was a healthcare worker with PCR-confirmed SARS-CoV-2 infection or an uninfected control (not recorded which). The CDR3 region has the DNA TGTGCCAGCAGCTTAGAATGGGGGAGGGCGCAGCCCCAGCATTTT. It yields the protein CASSLEWGRAQPQHF.